The entry below gives a single TCR beta chain sequence along with its context. Its antigen is still unknown. The sample belongs to a study of T cell responses to AZD1222 COVID-19 vaccine. Only in-frame clones appear in the TCRdb table, and some are missing; sequencing was by immunoSEQ multiplex PCR. This table holds under 150,000 clones, about 93% found once. Study observations and caveats: Without day 14 samples, only post-peak T cell repertoires were studied.

The source material was peripheral blood, sampled on day 0 of AZD1222 vaccination. The source of this sequence is an adult in good health.

DNA for the CDR3: TGTGCCAGTAGTTCCCGGGGGGGGGACCGAATTTACAATGAGCAGTTCTTC. It is translated as CASSSRGGDRIYNEQFF. The genes are TRBV19 and TRBJ2-1, with 8 bases identical to TRBD2. Trimming took 5 bases from V and 4 from J; bases not matched to a gene: 13. The CDR3 is 17 amino acids. Germline-derived CDR1 and CDR2 are LNHDA and SQIVND (reference sequence).